One and the same sample provided the 8 T cell receptor beta chains below, sequenced in a study of cytomegalovirus exposure and HLA in healthy donors. The repertoire was sequenced with immunoSEQ multiplex PCR; TCRdb's copy has only in-frame clones and lacks some. Of some 140,000 clones detected, less than 90% appear once; the ten largest clones hold nearly 3%. Sequencing input: PBMCs. The origin of the receptors is a man aged 18 to 35 in good health and CMV-seronegative.

V is TRBV28 and J is TRBJ2-7; D might be TRBD2 (6 bases). Germline values: CDR1 MDHEN, CDR2 SYDVKM. The CDR3 covers 14 residues. Trimming shortened V by 7 bases and J by 0 bases, and 13 bases separated the two germline ends. CDR3: CASIMPGSSYEQYF. CDR3 nucleotides: TGTGCCAGCATTATGCCCGGGAGCTCCTACGAGCAGTACTTC.

The chain has TRBV6-1 and TRBJ2-2; TRBD1 agrees at 7 bases. Germline V gene data show CDR1 as MNHNS and CDR2 as SASEGT. There are 10 residues in the CDR3. This CDR3 reads CVTGAGELFF. In DNA, the CDR3 is TGTGTAACAGGGGCCGGGGAGCTGTTTTTT.

The rearrangement links TRBV9 to TRBJ2-7; TRBD2 matches 9 bases. V trimming: 0 bases; J trimming: 3 bases; junction bases outside the gene matches: 4. The CDR3 is 15 amino acids. From germline, CDR1 is SGDLS and CDR2 YYNGEE. The CDR3: CASSVAETSGYEQYF. Here the CDR3 DNA reads TGTGCCAGCAGCGTAGCGGAGACTAGCGGCTACGAGCAGTACTTC.

The chain carries TRBV6-1 and TRBJ2-6, with D possibly TRBD1 on 6 matching bases. CDR1 and CDR2 (germline): MNHNS, SASEGT. The CDR3 is 15 amino acids. V was trimmed by 6 bases and J by 0 bases, leaving 9 bases between them. The CDR3 coding sequence is TGTGCCAGCAGGGGGGACATCTCTGGGGCCAACGTCCTGACTTTC. It is translated as CASRGDISGANVLTF.

V gene TRBV4-2 combines with J gene TRBJ2-1, with 13 positions matching TRBD2. Losses at the gene ends were 2 bases for V and 8 bases for J; bases not matched to a gene: 3. This CDR3 spans 15 amino acids. Germline V CDR1 and CDR2: LGHNA, YNFKEQ. This chain's CDR3 is CASSQTSGGAYEQFF. CDR3 DNA sequence: TGTGCCAGCAGCCAAACTAGCGGGGGGGCCTATGAGCAGTTCTTC.

V is TRBV9 and J is TRBJ2-7; the D gene is possibly TRBD2 (5 bases). Trimming left V 4 bases short and J 0 bases short, with 14 bases between. There are 15 residues in the CDR3. Germline assignment: CDR1 SGDLS and CDR2 YYNGEE. This CDR3 is CASSPSASTSYEQYF. The DNA of the CDR3 is TGTGCCAGCAGCCCCTCAGCTAGCACCTCCTACGAGCAGTACTTC.

The rearrangement uses TRBV7-9 and TRBJ2-3, with D unresolved. V was shortened by 2 bases and J by 4 bases, with 4 bases between the two germline ends. Germline assignment: CDR1 SEHNR and CDR2 FQNEAQ (reference sequence). This CDR3 region has 12 residues. The CDR3 DNA reads TGTGCCAGCAGCTTAAAGCCAGATACGCAGTATTTT. Translated, it gives CASSLKPDTQYF. The variable domain in full, completed from reference TRBV7-9 and TRBJ2-3, reads DTGVSQNPRHKITKRGQNVTFRCDPISEHNRLYWYRQTLGQGPEFLTYFQNEAQLEKSRLLSDRFSAERPKGSFSTLEIQRTEQGDSAMYLCASSLKPDTQYFGPGTRLTVL.

The V and J genes are TRBV29-1 and TRBJ1-2, with unresolved D. The CDR3 totals 13 residues. Germline V gene data show CDR1 as SQVTM and CDR2 as ANQGSEA. Between the trimmed V and J ends, which lost 4 bases and 6 bases, there was a span of 15 bases. The CDR3 sequence is CSVGASAKDGYTF. The CDR3 DNA follows: TGCAGCGTTGGCGCCAGCGCGAAGGATGGCTACACCTTC.